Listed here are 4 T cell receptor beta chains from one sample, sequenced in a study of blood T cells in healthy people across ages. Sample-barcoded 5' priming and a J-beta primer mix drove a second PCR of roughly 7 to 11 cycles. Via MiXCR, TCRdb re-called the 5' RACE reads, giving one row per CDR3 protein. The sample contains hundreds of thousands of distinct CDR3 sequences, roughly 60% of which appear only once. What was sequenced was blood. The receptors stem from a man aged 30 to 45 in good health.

CDR3 DNA: TGTGCCACCAGCAGATCGACAATTAACTATGGCTACACCTTC. Its protein product is CATSRSTINYGYTF. This chain uses TRBV15 with TRBJ1-2; no definite D call. The CDR3 runs 14 residues. V lost 2 bases and J 1 base, leaving 8 bases between the germline ends. The V gene's germline CDR1 is LNHNV and CDR2 YYDKDF (reference sequence).

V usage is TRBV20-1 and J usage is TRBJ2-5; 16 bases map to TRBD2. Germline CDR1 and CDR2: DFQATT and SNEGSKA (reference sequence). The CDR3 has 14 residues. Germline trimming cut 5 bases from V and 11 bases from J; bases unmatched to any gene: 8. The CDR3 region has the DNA TGCAGTGCTTCACCGGGACTAGCGGGAGGGGAGCAGTACTTC. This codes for CSASPGLAGGEQYF.

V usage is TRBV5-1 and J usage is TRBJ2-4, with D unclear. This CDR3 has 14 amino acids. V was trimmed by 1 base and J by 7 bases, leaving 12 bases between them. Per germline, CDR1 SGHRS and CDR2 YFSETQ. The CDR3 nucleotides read TGCGCCAGCAGCTTGTCGGTGGCCCGGAACATTCAGTACTTC. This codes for CASSLSVARNIQYF.

The CDR3 protein is CASSEGGGQTYEQYF. Written as DNA, the CDR3 is TGTGCCAGCAGTGAGGGGGGAGGCCAAACCTACGAGCAGTACTTC. This rearrangement joins TRBV2 to TRBJ2-7; tentatively, D is TRBD2 (6 bases). The CDR3 has 15 amino acids. V shed 3 bases and J shed 2 bases, with 14 bases lying between them. Germline lookup yields CDR1 SNHLY and CDR2 FYNNEI.